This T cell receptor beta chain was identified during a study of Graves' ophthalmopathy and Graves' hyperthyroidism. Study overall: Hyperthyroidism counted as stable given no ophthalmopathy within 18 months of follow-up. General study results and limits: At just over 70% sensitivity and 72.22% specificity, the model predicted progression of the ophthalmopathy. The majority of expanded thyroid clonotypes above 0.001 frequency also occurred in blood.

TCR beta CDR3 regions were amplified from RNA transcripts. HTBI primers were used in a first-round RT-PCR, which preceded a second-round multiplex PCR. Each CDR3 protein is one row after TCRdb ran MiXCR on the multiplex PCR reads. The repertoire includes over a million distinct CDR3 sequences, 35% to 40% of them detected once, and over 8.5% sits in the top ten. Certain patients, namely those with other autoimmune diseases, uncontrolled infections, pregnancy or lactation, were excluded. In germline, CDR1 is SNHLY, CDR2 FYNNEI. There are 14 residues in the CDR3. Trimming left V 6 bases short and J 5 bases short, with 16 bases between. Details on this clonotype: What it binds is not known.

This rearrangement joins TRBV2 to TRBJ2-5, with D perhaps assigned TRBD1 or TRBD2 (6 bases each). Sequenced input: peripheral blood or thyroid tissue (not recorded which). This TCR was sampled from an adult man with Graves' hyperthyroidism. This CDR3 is CASSTLLGGETQYF. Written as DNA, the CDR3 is TGTGCCAGCAGCACCCTACTAGGGGGGGAGACCCAGTACTTC.